The clone carrying this TCR beta chain came up once. The record originates from a study of blood T cell repertoires in COVID-19. The overall study: Collection of acute and convalescent COVID-19 samples took place in the United States, Italy and Spain.

V lost 3 bases to trimming and J lost 4 bases, with 4 bases between them. CDR3 length: 12 residues. Germline CDR1 reads SNHLY; CDR2 reads FYNNEI. The assay was immunoSEQ multiplex PCR, and TCRdb's table has in-frame clones only and misses some. The sample lists around 120,000 clones, over 85% occurring once. The chain is built from TRBV2 and TRBJ2-1, with unresolved D. The sequence was obtained from a man between 50 and 59 years old with active COVID-19. The sample consisted of peripheral blood. CDR3 nucleotides: TGTGCCAGCAGTGACAGTTACAATGAGCAGTTCTTC. It encodes CASSDSYNEQFF. Full variable domain (outside the CDR3, taken from reference TRBV2 and TRBJ2-1): EPEVTQTPSHQVTQMGQEVILRCVPISNHLYFYWYRQILGQKVEFLVSFYNNEISEKSEIFDDQFSVERPDGSNFTLKIRSTKLEDSAMYFCASSDSYNEQFFGPGTRLTVL.